The 19 T cell receptor beta chains reported below all come from one sample, sequenced in a study of cytomegalovirus exposure and HLA in healthy donors. PCR primers comprised 60 Vbeta and 13 Jbeta primers. Assay used: immunoSEQ multiplex PCR; TCRdb lists only in-frame clones, some missing. The sample has 120,000 or so clones; 80% are singletons. The sequenced sample consisted of PBMCs. These receptors all come from a male donor in good health and CMV-seronegative.

The CDR3 region is CASSADRGTTEAFF. The CDR3 DNA reads TGTGCCAGTAGCGCAGACAGGGGGACCACTGAAGCTTTCTTT. The rearrangement uses TRBV19 and TRBJ1-1, with 9 bases matching TRBD1. Trimming took 6 bases from V and 4 from J; bases not matched to a gene: 6. Germline CDR1 and CDR2: LNHDA and SQIVND (reference sequence). The CDR3 has 14 amino acids.

The chain couples TRBV5-4 to TRBJ2-1; D ambiguous. The germline gives CDR1 SGHNT, CDR2 YYREEE (reference sequence). V was cut by 1 base and J by 9 bases, with 8 bases left in between. The CDR3 loop spans 12 amino acids. The CDR3 coding sequence is TGTGCCAGCAGCTTGACAGACGCTGAGCAGTTCTTC. Protein sequence: CASSLTDAEQFF.

The rearrangement uses TRBV5-1 and TRBJ1-1; no reliable D call. Deletions cut 0 bases from V and 1 base from J, with 7 bases between. Germline V gives CDR1 SGHRS, CDR2 YFSETQ. The CDR3 runs to 14 residues. In DNA form, the CDR3 reads TGCGCCAGCAGCTTGGAACAGAGGAACACTGAAGCTTTCTTT. Amino acids: CASSLEQRNTEAFF.

The genes are TRBV11-3 and TRBJ2-2; 9 nucleotides agree with TRBD2. Trimming removed 5 bases from V and 5 bases from J; junction bases left unmatched: 3. The CDR3 sequence is 14 residues long. CDR1 and CDR2 (germline): SGHNT, YENEEA. The CDR3 coding sequence is TGTGCCAGCAGCGGGACTAGCAGAACCGGGGAGCTGTTTTTT. Encoded protein: CASSGTSRTGELFF.

V and J are TRBV4-3 and TRBJ1-2; TRBD1 matches at 9 bases. This CDR3 has 16 amino acids. The V and J ends lost 4 bases and 4 bases, in that order; junction bases with no gene match: 10. CDR1 and CDR2 from the germline V gene are LGHNA and YSLEER. The CDR3 bases are TGCGCCAGCAGCCGTAGAACAGGGGGCACGAGCTATGGCTACACCTTC. Translating gives CASSRRTGGTSYGYTF.

The chain recombines TRBV9 with TRBJ1-1; D might be TRBD1 (6 bases). Germline CDR1 is SGDLS and CDR2 is YYNGEE. The CDR3 is 14 amino acids. With 4 bases removed from V and 4 bases from J, the gap between germline ends came to 14 bases. CDR3 DNA sequence: TGTGCCAGCAGCTCTACATTAGGGGGCACTGAAGCTTTCTTT. This encodes CASSSTLGGTEAFF.

The table lists this clone with a count of one. This chain uses TRBV19 with TRBJ2-1; 8 nucleotides match TRBD1. Germline V gene data show CDR1 as LNHDA and CDR2 as SQIVND (reference sequence). V shed 5 bases and J 3 bases; nucleotides not matched to a gene: 9. This CDR3 has 16 residues. The CDR3 loop reads CASSPSGQVNYNEQFF. Here the CDR3 DNA reads TGTGCCAGTAGTCCGTCGGGACAGGTGAACTACAATGAGCAGTTCTTC.

This clone was recorded only once. The CDR3 is CASSSRTGGDTQYF. In DNA form, the CDR3 reads TGCGCCAGCAGCTCTCGGACAGGGGGAGATACGCAGTATTTT. The chain carries TRBV5-1 and TRBJ2-3; 10 bases fit TRBD1. The length of the CDR3 is 14 residues. With V trimmed by 3 bases and J by 5 bases, 3 bases remained unmatched. Germline V gene sequence: CDR1 SGHRS, CDR2 YFSETQ. Filled out from reference TRBV5-1 and TRBJ2-3, the complete variable domain reads KAGVTQTPRYLIKTRGQQVTLSCSPISGHRSVSWYQQTPGQGLQFLFEYFSETQRNKGNFPGRFSGRQFSNSRSEMNVSTLELGDSALYLCASSSRTGGDTQYFGPGTRLTVL.

The count of this clone is one. This sequence joins TRBV19 and TRBJ2-1; 10 nucleotides align to TRBD1. The CDR3 sequence is 15 residues long. J was trimmed by 3 bases and V by 6 bases; bases with no gene match: 5. CDR1 is LNHDA and CDR2 is SQIVND in the germline V gene (reference sequence). CDR3 DNA: TGTGCCAGTAGGAACCGGGACAGGGGCTACAATGAGCAGTTCTTC. The encoded protein is CASRNRDRGYNEQFF.

This chain links TRBV15 with TRBJ1-2; D gene ambiguous. The CDR3 is made up of 16 amino acids. Germline CDR1 is LNHNV and CDR2 is YYDKDF (reference sequence). Trimming shortened V by 5 bases and J by 4 bases, and 20 bases separated the two germline ends. The chain's CDR3 is CATSPEGGIPSYGYTF. CDR3 DNA sequence: TGTGCCACCAGCCCGGAGGGAGGAATCCCTAGCTATGGCTACACCTTC.

This clone has only one observation. This rearrangement joins TRBV19 to TRBJ1-2; D is unclear. The CDR3 runs 12 residues. Germline values: CDR1 LNHDA, CDR2 SQIVND (reference sequence). V lost 3 bases and J lost 8, with 10 bases in between. CDR3 in amino acids: CASSIPSLGYTF. CDR3 DNA: TGTGCCAGTAGTATCCCCAGTCTGGGCTACACCTTC.

The V call is TRBV7-2, the J call TRBJ2-1, with no clear D. Trimming pared 5 bases from V and 8 bases from J, leaving 25 bases between. Looked up from germline, CDR1 is SGHTA and CDR2 is FQGNSA. The CDR3 length is 17 residues. The CDR3 DNA follows: TGTGCCAGCAGCATCCGCCCCTTACCCAGCGCCCGGGATGAGCAGTTCTTC. This gives the protein CASSIRPLPSARDEQFF.

This sequence joins TRBV27 and TRBJ2-2; 7 nucleotides align to TRBD2. With V trimmed by 4 bases and J by 7 bases, 12 bases remained unmatched. The germline V gene encodes CDR1 MNHEY and CDR2 SMNVEV (reference sequence). The CDR3 is made up of 16 amino acids. The CDR3 region is CASSSPSGAGNGELFF. The CDR3 coding sequence is TGTGCCAGCAGTTCTCCAAGCGGGGCCGGGAACGGGGAGCTGTTTTTT.

V is TRBV20-1 and J is TRBJ1-1; D not resolved. Trimming cost V 6 bases and J 3 bases, with 8 bases left between them. In germline, CDR1 is DFQATT, CDR2 SNEGSKA (reference sequence). CDR3 length equals 11 residues. The CDR3 loop reads CSATGDTEAFF. The CDR3 region has the DNA TGCAGTGCGACCGGGGACACTGAAGCTTTCTTT.

The J gene is TRBJ1-2, the V gene TRBV14; 9 bases are shared with TRBD1. CDR3 length: 16 amino acids. With V trimmed by 1 base and J by 6 bases, 9 bases remained unmatched. Germline V lookup: CDR1 SGHDN, CDR2 FVKESK. Here the CDR3 reads CASSQVGLGQGHGYTF. The CDR3 region has the DNA TGTGCCAGCAGCCAAGTGGGTTTGGGACAGGGTCATGGCTACACCTTC.

This clone was counted once. The gene calls are TRBV28 and TRBJ2-3; 10 bases fit TRBD2. Germline CDR1 and CDR2: MDHEN and SYDVKM. The CDR3 runs to 19 residues. J lost 0 bases, V lost 5 bases, and 14 bases had no gene match. CDR3 nucleotide sequence: TGTGCCAGCAGTCCCTGGAGGGGGGGTAGCGGGGGGAGCACAGATACGCAGTATTTT. Amino acid sequence: CASSPWRGGSGGSTDTQYF.

V usage is TRBV30 and J usage is TRBJ1-1; 7 bases align to TRBD1. The junction had 12 bases not matched to a gene; V was cut back by 8 bases and J by 0 bases. Germline loops: CDR1 GTSNPN, CDR2 SVGIG (reference sequence). CDR3 length equals 15 residues. CDR3 protein: CALTRGQLMNTEAFF. CDR3 sequence (DNA): TGTGCCCTGACTCGGGGACAGCTCATGAACACTGAAGCTTTCTTT.

The chain recombines TRBV15 with TRBJ1-4; D may be TRBD1 (6 bases). The germline V gene encodes CDR1 LNHNV and CDR2 YYDKDF (reference sequence). This CDR3 region has 15 residues. Trimming took 1 base from V and 3 from J, leaving 9 bases between them. CDR3: CATSRAGQSNEKLFF. For the CDR3, the DNA is TGTGCCACCAGCAGAGCTGGACAGTCTAATGAAAAACTGTTTTTT.

CDR3 coding DNA: TGCGCCAGCAGCTTGCGAGGAGAGCCAAAGGACTATGGCTACACCTTC. Amino acid sequence: CASSLRGEPKDYGYTF. This chain connects TRBV5-1 to TRBJ1-2; D not certain. V lost 1 base to trimming and J lost 3 bases, with 16 bases between them. This CDR3 contains 16 residues. Germline CDR1 SGHRS, CDR2 YFSETQ.